A selection of T cell receptor beta chains follows, all from one sample in a study of cytomegalovirus exposure and HLA in healthy donors. This table comes from immunoSEQ multiplex PCR, and its TCRdb copy is limited to in-frame clones, with some not included. Of about 200,000 clones in the sample, approximately 80% are singletons; the top ten hold 1.7%. Sequencing used PBMCs. Receptors were obtained from a man aged 45 to 65 in good health and CMV-seronegative. The conserved cysteine and the conserved F or W are not part of the CDR3 here. D genes are given only for firm matches.

TRBD1,TRBJ1-5,TRBV28,15,ASSADRGPLSNQPQH
-,TRBJ2-7,TRBV28,11,ASRLTGTYEQY
TRBD1,TRBJ1-1,TRBV4-1,13,ASSQGTVMTYEAF
-,TRBJ2-3,TRBV27,12,ASSLDSDTDTQY
TRBD1,TRBJ2-2,TRBV11-3,13,ASSAGQGFTGELF
TRBD1,TRBJ2-7,TRBV5-1,12,ASSPGQGAYEQY
TRBD1,TRBJ2-2,TRBV7-8,13,ASSFQGASAGELF
-,TRBJ1-1,TRBV29-1,13,SVLAGQVLNTEAF
TRBD2,TRBJ2-1,TRBV19,11,ASSGRANNEQF
TRBD2,TRBJ2-7,TRBV19,13,ASSPGTSGTYEQY
TRBD1,TRBJ2-2,TRBV7-6,15,ASSLLGQGRNTGELF
-,TRBJ1-1,TRBV9,12,ASSVVGGDTEAF
TRBD1,TRBJ2-1,TRBV28,13,ASTSGGASPNEQF
TRBD1,TRBJ2-5,TRBV6-1,13,ASTPRGTAQETQY
TRBD1,TRBJ2-7,TRBV29-1,11,SVEKNRGYEQY
TRBD2,TRBJ2-3,TRBV29-1,14,SAQKSGLRKGDTQY
TRBD1,TRBJ1-1,TRBV10-2,11,ASWTGPGTEAF
-,TRBJ2-1,TRBV19,13,ASNTPGLGLGEQF
TRBD2,TRBJ2-7,TRBV28,12,ATRLAGGFYEQY
TRBD1,TRBJ2-7,TRBV7-9,15,SSSKGDGTGSFYEQY
TRBD2,TRBJ2-2,TRBV11-3,14,ASSSRTSAYTGELF
-,TRBJ1-1,TRBV5-6,10,ASSWGRAEAF
TRBD2,TRBJ2-1,TRBV29-1,17,SVKFLGTSGSLGYNEQF
TRBD2,TRBJ2-1,TRBV5-4,13,ASSFKTSGNNEQF
-,TRBJ1-2,TRBV2,14,ASSEVGVGHPYGYT
TRBD2,TRBJ2-3,TRBV7-3,18,ASSLSSIRTSGGSTDTQY
TRBD1,TRBJ1-4,TRBV28,11,ASRGQGNEKLF
-,-,TRBV11-3,13,ASSSGERTAYEQY
-,TRBJ1-2,TRBV28,13,ASSNPPRAKYGYT
-,TRBJ1-2,TRBV9,13,ASSVAKADNYGYT
-,TRBJ1-4,TRBV30,15,AWSAGGAPATNEKLF
TRBD1,TRBJ1-1,TRBV2,12,ASSERTGDTEAF
TRBD1,TRBJ1-5,TRBV18,12,ASSPSGTGEPQH
-,TRBJ1-1,TRBV7-3,12,ASSPQGTNTEAF
-,TRBJ1-1,TRBV9,14,ASSVAPSRGNTEAF
TRBD1,TRBJ1-2,TRBV5-1,11,ASSFDRVAGYT
-,TRBJ1-1,TRBV18,11,ASSPVGATEAF
TRBD2,TRBJ2-1,TRBV20-1,8,SALAGVNV
TRBD2,TRBJ2-3,TRBV27,15,ASSLAGVLASSDTQY
-,TRBJ2-7,TRBV7-3,12,ASSLYQGPYEQY
-,TRBJ2-5,TRBV6-5,10,ASSSGGKTQY
-,TRBJ1-1,TRBV19,15,ASSIDFEDSFNTEAF
-,TRBJ1-2,TRBV28,11,ASSLGQNYGYT
-,TRBJ2-3,TRBV7-6,13,ASSSQGGRTDTQY
TRBD2,TRBJ2-5,TRBV4-2,14,ASSSLAGGPDETQY
-,TRBJ1-2,TRBV4-1,13,ASSQAWQAPGGYT
-,TRBJ2-7,TRBV2,10,ASSDRGGKQY
TRBD2,TRBJ2-3,TRBV11-2,16,ASSPGLAGGRDTDTQY
TRBD2,TRBJ2-1,TRBV9,13,ASSEAGGNYNEQF
TRBD2,TRBJ2-3,TRBV5-1,18,ASSSGLAGEDHRWPDTQY
TRBD2,TRBJ2-1,TRBV7-6,13,ASSGSGRSYNEQF
TRBD2,TRBJ2-1,TRBV7-9,14,ASSPRASGTYNEQF
TRBD1,TRBJ1-2,TRBV29-1,14,SVPFSRGITNYGYT
-,TRBJ2-6,TRBV28,17,ASTPSRGRASSGANVLT